The 12 T cell receptor beta chains listed next were all sequenced from one sample in a study of blood T cell repertoires in COVID-19. Assay: immunoSEQ multiplex PCR; the TCRdb copy retains only in-frame clones and omits some. The sample comprises 200,000 to 300,000 clones, roughly 89% of which are singletons, and 1.5% rests with the top ten. Sequenced input: peripheral blood. These receptors originate from a woman aged 40 to 55 who had recovered from COVID-19.

The chain carries TRBV5-1 and TRBJ2-3; 10 bases align to TRBD1. Germline lookup yields CDR1 SGHRS and CDR2 YFSETQ. This CDR3 has 14 residues. Trimming took 10 bases from V and 4 from J; bases not matched to a gene: 9. DNA for the CDR3: TGCGCCGCCGCCCGGGACAGGGGATCAGATACGCAGTATTTT. It specifies CAAARDRGSDTQYF. Looking up the rest from reference TRBV5-1 and TRBJ2-3 gives the full variable domain: KAGVTQTPRYLIKTRGQQVTLSCSPISGHRSVSWYQQTPGQGLQFLFEYFSETQRNKGNFPGRFSGRQFSNSRSEMNVSTLELGDSALYLCAAARDRGSDTQYFGPGTRLTVL.

The chain has TRBV3-1 (or the pseudogene TRBV3-2) and TRBJ1-3; D is perhaps TRBD1 (6 bases). In germline, CDR1 is LGHDT, CDR2 YNNKEL (reference sequence). The CDR3 runs 13 residues. The ends were cut back, 8 bases at V and 3 bases at J, with 11 bases in the middle. CDR3: CASAQTGGNTIYF. As DNA, the CDR3 is TGTGCCAGCGCTCAGACAGGTGGAAACACCATATATTTT.

This rearrangement joins TRBV30 to TRBJ2-5, with a tentative D call TRBD2 (7 bases). The CDR3 sequence is 16 residues long. The V and J ends lost 4 bases and 5 bases respectively, with 23 bases between them. Germline CDR1 is GTSNPN and CDR2 is SVGIG (reference sequence). The CDR3 nucleotides are TGTGCCTGGACCTCTGGGAGGGGGGATATTGGGGAGACCCAGTACTTC. Encoded protein: CAWTSGRGDIGETQYF.

The V gene is TRBV5-5, the J gene TRBJ1-5; TRBD1 matches 7 bases. The V gene's germline CDR1 is SGHKS and CDR2 YYEKEE (reference sequence). After removal of 4 bases from V and 8 bases from J, the junction contained 9 bases not matched to a gene. CDR3 length: 14 amino acids. CDR3 DNA: TGTGCCAGCAGCACGACAGGGTTTGGGGAGCCCCAGCATTTT. Protein sequence: CASSTTGFGEPQHF.

This rearrangement joins TRBV7-8 to TRBJ1-5; D is undetermined. This CDR3 comprises 14 residues. Between the trimmed V and J ends, which lost 2 bases and 5 bases, there was a span of 10 bases. The germline V gene has CDR1 SGHVS and CDR2 FQNEAQ. The CDR3 loop is CASSLSQIYQPQHF. The CDR3 DNA is TGTGCCAGCAGCTTATCTCAGATTTATCAGCCCCAGCATTTT.

This clone occurred once. The gene calls are TRBV3-1 (or the pseudogene TRBV3-2) and TRBJ2-5, with 7 bases aligning to TRBD1. J was trimmed by 3 bases and V by 1 base; bases with no gene match: 8. The CDR3 runs 16 residues. Per the germline V gene, CDR1 is LGHDT and CDR2 is YNNKEL (reference sequence). The CDR3 protein is CASSQGRTGLKETQYF. CDR3 DNA sequence: TGTGCCAGCAGCCAAGGCAGGACAGGCCTAAAAGAGACCCAGTACTTC.

This clone was detected a few times. The chain couples TRBV28 to TRBJ1-5, with 7 bases identical to TRBD1. The CDR3 is 14 residues long. The V and J ends lost 6 bases and 6 bases, in that order; junction bases with no gene match: 8. Per germline, CDR1 MDHEN and CDR2 SYDVKM. The CDR3 nucleotides are TGTGCCAGCAGCTTGACAGGGAACGGTCAGCCCCAGCATTTT. It specifies CASSLTGNGQPQHF.

CDR3 amino acids: CSASPGQGGYYSYNEQFF. The CDR3 DNA reads as TGCAGTGCTAGTCCGGGACAGGGAGGATACTACTCCTACAATGAGCAGTTCTTC. The V and J genes are TRBV20-1 and TRBJ2-1, with 9 bases identical to TRBD1. The ends lost 3 bases at V and 0 bases at J; junction bases unmatched: 12. The germline gives CDR1 DFQATT, CDR2 SNEGSKA (reference sequence). CDR3 length: 18 amino acids.

The chain employs TRBV10-3 and TRBJ1-1; 11 bases align to TRBD1. V dropped 6 bases and J dropped 6; count of bases not matched to a gene: 3. Germline values: CDR1 ENHRY, CDR2 SYGVKD. The CDR3 is 13 amino acids. As DNA, the CDR3 is TGTGCCATCAGGCTGGACAGGGGGCCTGAAGCTTTCTTT. Translated, it gives CAIRLDRGPEAFF.

V usage is TRBV7-2 and J usage is TRBJ1-1; the D gene is possibly TRBD1 (6 bases). V gave up 5 bases and J gave up 1 base, with 11 bases separating them. CDR1 is SGHTA and CDR2 is FQGNSA in the germline V gene. CDR3 length: 14 residues. The CDR3: CASSQPGQNTEAFF. CDR3 coding DNA: TGTGCCAGCAGCCAACCGGGACAGAACACTGAAGCTTTCTTT.

This sequence joins TRBV6-1 and TRBJ1-2, with TRBD1 matching 9 bases. J lost 8 bases, V lost 7 bases, and 11 bases had no gene match. The CDR3 consists of 14 residues. The germline gives CDR1 MNHNS, CDR2 SASEGT. The CDR3 bases are TGTGCCAGCACTCGGCAGGGACAGGGAAACGGCTACACCTTC. This codes for CASTRQGQGNGYTF.

The chain is built from TRBV28 and TRBJ2-2, with a tentative D call TRBD2 (5 bases). CDR1 is MDHEN, CDR2 SYDVKM, per germline. This CDR3 has 17 amino acids. Trimming left V 2 bases short and J 0 bases short, with 13 bases between. CDR3 bases: TGTGCCAGCAGTTTACGTCGGAGGATCGCGAACACCGGGGAGCTGTTTTTT. This gives the protein CASSLRRRIANTGELFF.